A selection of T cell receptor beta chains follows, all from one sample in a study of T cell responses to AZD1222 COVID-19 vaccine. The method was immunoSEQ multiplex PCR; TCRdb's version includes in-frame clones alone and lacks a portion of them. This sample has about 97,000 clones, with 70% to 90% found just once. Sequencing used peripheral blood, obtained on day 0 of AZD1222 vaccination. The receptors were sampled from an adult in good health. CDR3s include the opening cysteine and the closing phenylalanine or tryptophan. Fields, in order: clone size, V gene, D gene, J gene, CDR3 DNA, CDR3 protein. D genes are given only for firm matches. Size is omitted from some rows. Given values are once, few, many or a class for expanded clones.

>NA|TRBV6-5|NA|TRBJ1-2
TGTGCCAGCAGTTACGAGGGAGGATATGGCTACACCTTC
CASSYEGGYGYTF
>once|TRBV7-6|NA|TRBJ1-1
TGTGCCAGCAGCTTCGGACAGACGAACACTGAAGCTTTCTTT
CASSFGQTNTEAFF
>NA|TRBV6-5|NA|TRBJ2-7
TGTGCCAGCAGGGGGGGTTACGAGCAGTACTTC
CASRGGYEQYF
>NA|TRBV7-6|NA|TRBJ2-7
TGTGCCAGCAGCTTAGAGGGGACCCCGGCCTACGAGCAGTACTTC
CASSLEGTPAYEQYF
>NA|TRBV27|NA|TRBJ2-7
TGTGCCAGCAGTGAAAGAGTCGGCGGCGAGCAGTACTTC
CASSERVGGEQYF
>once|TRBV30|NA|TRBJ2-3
TGTGCCTGGAGTGAGAACAGGATCACAGATACGCAGTATTTT
CAWSENRITDTQYF
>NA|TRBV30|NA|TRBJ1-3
TGTGCCTGGAGTGGGCGGGCTGGAAACACCATATATTTT
CAWSGRAGNTIYF
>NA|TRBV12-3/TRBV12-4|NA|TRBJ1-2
TGTGCCAGCAGTTTAAGGTCTAACTATGGCTACACCTTC
CASSLRSNYGYTF
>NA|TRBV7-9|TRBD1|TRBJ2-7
TGTGCCAGCAGCTTAGCGAAAGGGACAGGGTCCTACGAGCAGTACTTC
CASSLAKGTGSYEQYF
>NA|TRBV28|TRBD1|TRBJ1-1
TGTGCCAGCAGTCCCCGGACAGGGACGAACACTGAAGCTTTCTTT
CASSPRTGTNTEAFF
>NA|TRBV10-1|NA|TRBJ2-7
TGCGCCAGCAGTGATCCGGGTTACGAGCAGTACTTC
CASSDPGYEQYF
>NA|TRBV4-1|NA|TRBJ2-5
TGCGCCAGCAGCCCGCGGGGCCAAGAGACCCAGTACTTC
CASSPRGQETQYF
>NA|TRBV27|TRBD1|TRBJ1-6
TGTGCCAGCAGTTTAACAGGGGTTTCACCCCTCCACTTT
CASSLTGVSPLHF
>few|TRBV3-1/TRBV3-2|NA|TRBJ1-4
TGTGCCAGCAGCCAAGTCGTTAGTAGGGAGGGAATTGAAAAACTGTTTTTT
CASSQVVSREGIEKLFF
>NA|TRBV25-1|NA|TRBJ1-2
TGTGCCAGCAGTGAATACCCAGGGGAAGGCTACACCTTC
CASSEYPGEGYTF
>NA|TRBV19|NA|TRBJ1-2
TGTGCCAGTAGTATGAGGCAGGGCAACTATGGCTACACCTTC
CASSMRQGNYGYTF
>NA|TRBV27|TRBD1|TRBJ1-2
TGTGCCAGCAGTTTAGGGACAGGGGGGTATGGCTACACCTTC
CASSLGTGGYGYTF
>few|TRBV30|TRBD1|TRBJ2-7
TGTGCCTGGGGCCGCCAGGACAGGGTCTTCGAGCAGTACTTC
CAWGRQDRVFEQYF
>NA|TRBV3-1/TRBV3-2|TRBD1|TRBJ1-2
TGTGCCAGCAGCCCGACAGGGAACTATGGCTACACCTTC
CASSPTGNYGYTF
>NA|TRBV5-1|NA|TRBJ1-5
TGCGCCAGCAGCTTGGGAGAAAGCAATCAGCCCCAGCATTTT
CASSLGESNQPQHF
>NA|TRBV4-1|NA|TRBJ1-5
TGCGCCAGCAGCCAAGTGACGATGTATAGCAATCAGCCCCAGCATTTT
CASSQVTMYSNQPQHF
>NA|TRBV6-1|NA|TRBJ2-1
TGTGCCAGCAGTGGGCCCTGGGCGGGGCACTCGAATGAGCAGTTCTTC
CASSGPWAGHSNEQFF
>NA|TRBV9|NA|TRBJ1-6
TGTGCCAGCAGCCTAAACTCGGGCTTCAGCTCCTATAATTCACCCCTCCACTTT
CASSLNSGFSSYNSPLHF
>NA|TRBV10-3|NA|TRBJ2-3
TGTGCCATCAGTGAGTCGACGGGGGTAACGCAGTATTTT
CAISESTGVTQYF
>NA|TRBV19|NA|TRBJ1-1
TGTGCCAGTAGTACAAGGGGTCTGAACACTGAAGCTTTCTTT
CASSTRGLNTEAFF
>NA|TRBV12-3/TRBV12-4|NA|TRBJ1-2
TGTGCCAGCAGCCCCGTTTGGTATTATGGCTACACCTTC
CASSPVWYYGYTF
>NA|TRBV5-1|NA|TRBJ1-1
TGCGCCAGCAGTCCGGACACTTTGAACACTGAAGCTTTCTTT
CASSPDTLNTEAFF
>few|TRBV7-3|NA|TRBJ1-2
TGTGCCAGCAGCTTGTACGCAGGGCGAAACTATGGCTACACCTTC
CASSLYAGRNYGYTF
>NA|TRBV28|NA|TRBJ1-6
TGTGCCAGCAGTTTATGGAGTAATTCACCCCTCCACTTT
CASSLWSNSPLHF
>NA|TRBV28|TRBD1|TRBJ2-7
TGTGCCAGCAGTTCCTCCGGGACAGGGATAAGGTACGAGCAGTACTTC
CASSSSGTGIRYEQYF
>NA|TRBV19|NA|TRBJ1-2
TGTGCCAGTAGTAGCCCGGCCTATGGCTACACCTTC
CASSSPAYGYTF
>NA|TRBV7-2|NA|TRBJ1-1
TGTGCCAGCAGCTTAGCCCGGGGGAACACTGAAGCTTTCTTT
CASSLARGNTEAFF
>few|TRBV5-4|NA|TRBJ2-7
TGTGCCAGCAGCTTGGACGCAGGGCAGATCTCCTACGAGCAGTACTTC
CASSLDAGQISYEQYF
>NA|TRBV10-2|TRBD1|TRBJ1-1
TGCGCCAGCAACGACAGGGGGCTTGTGAACACTGAAGCTTTCTTT
CASNDRGLVNTEAFF
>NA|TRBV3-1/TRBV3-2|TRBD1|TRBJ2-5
TGTGCCAGCAGAGGACAGGGCCAAGAGACCCAGTACTTC
CASRGQGQETQYF
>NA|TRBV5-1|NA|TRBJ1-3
TGCGCCAGCAGCCCTCAACCGGGAATCCCAAACACCATATATTTT
CASSPQPGIPNTIYF